The rows below give T cell receptor beta chains drawn from one sample of a study of blood T cells in healthy people across ages. TCRdb reanalysed the 5' RACE reads using MiXCR and keeps one entry per CDR3 protein. In the table there are some 800,000 distinct CDR3 sequences, 20% to 25% of which are singletons. The sample was also linked to a second study, of T cells of mothers and their children.

The sample taken for sequencing was blood. The receptors were sampled from a boy under 18 in good health. Each CDR3 is given with its conserved first and last residue. D genes are given only for firm matches. The size of a clone is reported for some rows only, either as once, few or many, or as a class for expanded clones.

j_call d_call v_call clone_size cdr3_aa cdr3_nt
TRBJ2-7 - TRBV12-3/TRBV12-4 few CAGSLTGAYEQYF TGTGCCGGCAGTTTAACAGGAGCCTACGAGCAGTACTTC
TRBJ2-2 TRBD1 TRBV24-1 - CATTSTGGNTGELFF TGTGCCACCACCTCCACAGGGGGGAACACCGGGGAGCTGTTTTTT
TRBJ1-3 - TRBV12-5 - CASGFFPQINGNTIYF TGTGCTAGTGGTTTCTTTCCCCAGATTAATGGAAACACCATATATTTT
TRBJ2-7 - TRBV7-9 - CASSQTSVGPNEQYF TGTGCCAGCAGCCAAACATCAGTGGGCCCAAACGAGCAGTACTTC
TRBJ2-7 TRBD1 TRBV4-3 - CASSQFTGAYEQYF TGCGCCAGCAGCCAATTCACAGGGGCCTACGAGCAGTACTTC
TRBJ1-1 - TRBV5-1 few CANYFDPGKGAFF TGCGCCAACTATTTCGACCCAGGGAAGGGAGCTTTCTTT
TRBJ2-1 TRBD2 TRBV6-1 few CASSRGTSGRGYNEQFF TGTGCCAGCAGCCGAGGGACTAGCGGGAGGGGGTACAATGAGCAGTTCTTC
TRBJ1-2 - TRBV29-1 few CSVEPGGNGYTF TGCAGCGTTGAACCCGGGGGCAATGGCTACACCTTC
TRBJ1-6 TRBD1 TRBV9 - CASSQTGDGTPLHF TGTGCCAGCAGCCAGACAGGGGATGGTACACCCCTCCACTTT
TRBJ2-4 - TRBV12-3/TRBV12-4 few CASSLKGQHIQYF TGTGCCAGCAGTTTAAAAGGACAGCACATTCAGTACTTC
TRBJ1-1 - TRBV5-1 - CASSAGDRTNTEAFF TGCGCCAGCAGCGCTGGGGACCGGACGAACACTGAGGCTTTCTTT
TRBJ2-3 - TRBV2 - CASSDGHSSDTQYF TGTGCCAGCAGTGACGGCCATAGTTCGGATACGCAGTATTTT
TRBJ2-3 - TRBV20-1 few CSGMTPRSTDTQYF TGCAGTGGCATGACTCCTCGCTCAACAGATACGCAGTATTTT
TRBJ1-5 - TRBV28 few CASNFREFGSNQPQHF TGTGCCAGCAACTTCAGGGAGTTTGGGAGCAATCAGCCCCAGCATTTT
TRBJ2-5 - TRBV5-1 few CASSLGSKETQYF TGCGCCAGCAGCTTGGGCAGCAAAGAGACCCAGTACTTC
TRBJ2-1 - TRBV7-9 few CASSLVGVGGISYNEQFF TGTGCCAGCAGCTTAGTGGGAGTAGGCGGGATCTCCTACAATGAGCAGTTCTTC
TRBJ2-1 TRBD2 TRBV3-1 - CASSPSRSGRAWFYNEQIF TGTGCCAGCAGCCCGTCGCGTAGCGGGAGGGCCTGGTTCTACAATGAGCAGATCTTC
TRBJ2-7 - TRBV29-1 - CSGTTGLAGEQYF TGCAGCGGGACCACAGGGTTAGCGGGCGAGCAGTACTTC
TRBJ2-2 - TRBV7-9 - CASSPANRRTGELFF TGTGCCAGCAGCCCAGCCAACAGGAGGACCGGGGAGCTGTTTTTT
TRBJ2-7 TRBD1 TRBV9 few CASSANGQGAYEQYF TGTGCCAGCAGCGCCAACGGACAGGGGGCCTACGAGCAGTACTTC
TRBJ1-4 - TRBV21-1 many CASRLRGGEKLFF TGTGCCAGCCGTCTCAGGGGTGGTGAAAAACTGTTTTTT
TRBJ2-7 TRBD2 TRBV10-3 few CAISHPGLAGGEQYF TGTGCCATCAGCCATCCGGGACTAGCGGGAGGCGAGCAGTACTTC
TRBJ2-2 - TRBV29-1 - CSVDGGPTGELFF TGCAGCGTTGATGGGGGGCCCACCGGGGAGCTGTTTTTT
TRBJ2-5 - TRBV6-2/TRBV6-3 - CASSYSIAEKETQYF TGTGCCAGCAGTTACTCAATTGCAGAGAAAGAGACCCAGTACTTC
TRBJ2-1 - TRBV6-2/TRBV6-3 few CASQDYPQEQFF TGTGCCAGCCAAGACTACCCCCAAGAGCAGTTCTTC
TRBJ2-7 - TRBV27 few CASSFASSLAGSREQYF TGTGCCAGCAGTTTTGCATCCAGTCTCGCGGGATCCCGCGAGCAGTACTTC
TRBJ1-1 - TRBV18 few CASSPLGGGGTEAFF TGTGCCAGCTCACCACTTGGGGGTGGCGGCACTGAAGCTTTCTTT
TRBJ2-5 TRBD1 TRBV7-2 few CASSPYTGGETQYF TGTGCCAGCAGCCCGTACACAGGGGGGGAGACCCAGTACTTC
TRBJ2-1 TRBD1 TRBV5-1 - CASSLQGEYNEQFF TGCGCCAGCAGCTTGCAGGGGGAATACAATGAGCAGTTCTTC
TRBJ2-4 - TRBV7-9 - CASSLGGSGVLNIQYF TGTGCCAGCAGCTTAGGAGGGTCGGGGGTTCTAAACATTCAGTACTTC
TRBJ1-4 - TRBV20-1 few CSATGLGEKLFF TGCAGTGCTACCGGCCTCGGGGAAAAACTGTTTTTT
TRBJ2-4 TRBD1 TRBV6-2/TRBV6-3 few CASSYEGATNIQYF TGTGCCAGCAGTTACGAGGGGGCAACGAACATTCAGTACTTC
TRBJ1-2 - TRBV6-2/TRBV6-3 - CATGRNYGYTF TGTGCCACCGGACGGAACTATGGCTACACCTTC
TRBJ2-3 TRBD2 TRBV5-1 - CASSGSSGGDTQYF TGCGCCAGCAGCGGGAGTAGCGGGGGTGATACGCAGTATTTT
TRBJ2-3 - TRBV12-3/TRBV12-4 - CASSLVVTATSTDTQYF TGTGCCAGCAGTTTAGTGGTTACAGCCACTAGCACAGATACGCAGTATTTT
TRBJ2-5 - TRBV7-9 many CASSHRGETQYF TGTGCCAGCAGCCATAGGGGGGAGACCCAGTACTTC
TRBJ2-4 - TRBV2 - CASSEWDLGANKNIQYF TGTGCCAGCAGTGAATGGGACCTAGGGGCGAACAAAAACATTCAGTACTTC
TRBJ2-5 - TRBV10-3 - CAISEPNWETQYF TGTGCCATCAGTGAGCCAAACTGGGAGACCCAGTACTTC
TRBJ1-1 TRBD1 TRBV28 few CASSRDRTNTEAFF TGTGCCAGCAGCCGGGACAGGACTAACACTGAAGCTTTCTTT
TRBJ2-7 - TRBV12-3/TRBV12-4 - CASRTGSQYEQYF TGTGCCAGCAGAACCGGGTCCCAGTACGAGCAGTACTTC
TRBJ2-1 - TRBV13 - CASSSRALGSNEQFF TGTGCCAGCAGCTCCCGGGCCCTCGGGTCCAATGAGCAGTTCTTC
TRBJ1-1 - TRBV7-2 few CASSLARTSIEAFF TGTGCCAGCAGCTTAGCGAGGACGAGCATTGAAGCTTTCTTT
TRBJ2-1 TRBD1 TRBV15 few CATSRGFGTGGLYNEQFF TGTGCCACCAGCAGAGGTTTCGGGACAGGGGGCTTATACAATGAGCAGTTCTTC
TRBJ2-7 TRBD1 TRBV27 - CASSLQGANEQYF TGTGCCAGCAGTTTACAGGGGGCCAACGAGCAGTACTTC
TRBJ2-5 TRBD1 TRBV6-2/TRBV6-3 few CASSYGDRDQETQYF TGTGCCAGCAGTTATGGGGACAGGGACCAAGAGACCCAGTACTTC
TRBJ1-4 - TRBV20-1 few CSARDFDTKLFF TGCAGTGCTAGAGATTTCGACACTAAACTGTTTTTT
TRBJ2-7 - TRBV4-1 - CASSFSLGTPTYEQYF TGCGCCAGCAGCTTTAGTTTGGGGACGCCTACCTACGAGCAGTACTTC
TRBJ1-3 - TRBV11-2 few CASSLDEVAIYF TGTGCCAGCAGCTTAGATGAAGTGGCCATATATTTT
TRBJ2-1 TRBD1 TRBV28 - CASSLGTGVNQQFF TGTGCCAGCAGTCTAGGGACAGGGGTCAATCAGCAGTTCTTC
TRBJ2-7 TRBD1 TRBV28 - CASNDQQRDRGYF TGTGCCAGCAACGATCAACAGAGGGACAGGGGGTACTTC